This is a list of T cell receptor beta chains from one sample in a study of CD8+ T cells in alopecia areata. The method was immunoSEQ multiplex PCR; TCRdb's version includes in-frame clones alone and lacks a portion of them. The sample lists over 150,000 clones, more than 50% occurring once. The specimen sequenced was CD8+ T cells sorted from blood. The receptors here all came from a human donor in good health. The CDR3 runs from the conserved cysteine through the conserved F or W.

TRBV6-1 CATESGQGYEQYF
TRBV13 CASSLAGNYGYTF
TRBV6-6 CASSYSLGVGTQYF
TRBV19 CASNHLFNEAANSNQPQHF
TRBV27 CASSLRTGWTGELFF
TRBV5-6 CASSWDGFSYEQYF
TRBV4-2 CASSQGDSYDYTF
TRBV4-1 CASSTGQGIYEQYF
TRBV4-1 CASSQENRYGYTF
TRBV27 CASSLSRPDTQYF
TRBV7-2 CASSPSGSHGDTQYF
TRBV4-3 CASSPSRGTGANVLTF
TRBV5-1 CASSLEKDRGYNEQFF
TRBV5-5 CASSFGTIGEQFF
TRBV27 CASSLTGGEWYEQYF
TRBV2 CASSRGGGGNQPQHF
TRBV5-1 CASSGTGGEKLFF
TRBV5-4 CASSLETAETQYF
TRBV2 CASWGWRAETQYF
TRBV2 CASSGDSNNQPQHF
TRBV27 CASSQIPTGHYGYTF
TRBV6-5 CASSSPGGTDTQYF
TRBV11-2 CASSPPTVTDTQYF
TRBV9 CASTLTGSHHNEQFF
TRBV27 CASSLGATYEQYF
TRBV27 CASSLRASGTGELFF
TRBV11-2 CASSFGQWAGELFF
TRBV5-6 CASSPGPEDTQYF
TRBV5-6 CASSGSGQGFYEQYF
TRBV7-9 CASSHTSRGTYEQYF
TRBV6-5 CASSYSGQSSTDTQYF